The 24 T cell receptor beta chains below all came from one sample that was sequenced in a study of control samples from healthy donors and cancer patients. Here immunoSEQ multiplex PCR was the method, and the copy in TCRdb shows in-frame clones only, minus some. The sample gives about 100,000 clones, more than 85% of which show up once; about a sixth is in the top ten. The sequencing sample was made of blood. Every receptor here comes from a woman aged 45 to 65 in good health.

This clone is a singleton in its sample. The chain couples TRBV6-4 to TRBJ2-7, with 7 bases matching TRBD1. Germline trimming cut 3 bases from V and 7 bases from J; bases unmatched to any gene: 21. Germline CDR1 MRHNA, CDR2 SNTAGT. There are 18 residues in the CDR3. The CDR3 loop reads CASSELDGDSRRGVEQYV. The CDR3 DNA follows: TGTGCCAGCAGTGAACTCGACGGGGACAGTCGACGAGGAGTGGAGCAGTACGTC.

The rearrangement joins TRBV7-3 to TRBJ2-2; D is unclear. Germline-derived CDR1 and CDR2 are SGHTA and FQGTGA. Trimming took 6 bases from V and 8 from J, leaving 13 bases between them. This CDR3 is built from 13 residues. The CDR3: CASRDLDPGELFF. Written as DNA, the CDR3 is TGTGCCAGCAGGGACCTAGACCCGGGGGAGCTGTTTTTT.

The V and J genes are TRBV9 and TRBJ2-2, with 7 bases fitting TRBD1. Germline CDR1 is SGDLS and CDR2 is YYNGEE. This CDR3 is built from 17 residues. Losses at the gene ends were 0 bases for V and 5 bases for J; bases not matched to a gene: 10. In DNA, the CDR3 is TGTGCCAGCAGCGTAGCTACCAGGGCAGGGGGAACCGGGGAGCTGTTTTTT. Its protein is CASSVATRAGGTGELFF.

The chain joins TRBV6-4 to TRBJ2-1; TRBD2 matches at 10 bases. Germline assignment: CDR1 MRHNA and CDR2 SNTAGT. Losses at the gene ends were 1 base for V and 8 bases for J; bases not matched to a gene: 5. The CDR3 covers 15 residues. CDR3 protein: CASSDLLAGADEQFF. The CDR3 region has the DNA TGTGCCAGCAGTGACTTGCTAGCGGGAGCCGATGAGCAGTTCTTC.

The rearrangement joins TRBV12-5 to TRBJ2-7; 7 bases agree with TRBD2. The CDR3 runs to 15 residues. J gave up 0 bases and V 2 bases, and 4 bases lay outside the gene matches. CDR1 is LGHNT, CDR2 FRNRAP, per germline. CDR3 bases: TGTGCTAGTGGTTTGACTCGGACTAGCTCCTACGAGCAGTACTTC. The encoded protein is CASGLTRTSSYEQYF. Full variable domain (remainder filled in from reference TRBV12-5 and TRBJ2-7): DARVTQTPRHKVTEMGQEVTMRCQPILGHNTVFWYRQTMMQGLELLAYFRNRAPLDDSGMPKDRFSAEMPDATLATLKIQPSEPRDSAVYFCASGLTRTSSYEQYFGPGTRLTVT.

The genes are TRBV28 and TRBJ1-2, with no clear D. The germline V gene has CDR1 MDHEN and CDR2 SYDVKM. The CDR3 is 11 residues long. Trimming took off 6 bases at V and 5 bases at J, with 7 bases between the two ends. In nucleotides, the CDR3 is TGTGCCAGCAGCCACCGTTATGGCTACACCTTC. As protein: CASSHRYGYTF.

The gene calls are TRBV15 and TRBJ1-1; 12 bases align to TRBD1. In germline, CDR1 is LNHNV, CDR2 YYDKDF (reference sequence). J was trimmed by 6 bases and V by 5 bases; bases with no gene match: 7. The length of the CDR3 is 15 residues. Written as DNA, the CDR3 is TGTGCCACCAGCCTAGGGACAGGGGGCTTCGCTGAAGCTTTCTTT. Its translation: CATSLGTGGFAEAFF.

This clone showed up just once. The chain joins TRBV11-2 to TRBJ2-7, with TRBD2 matching 9 bases. Germline lookup yields CDR1 SGHAT and CDR2 FQNNGV. CDR3 size: 16 residues. J lost 5 bases, V lost 1 base, and 9 bases had no gene match. The DNA for the CDR3 is TGTGCCAGCAGCTTAGCTAGCGGGGTACCTTTCCACGAGCAGTACTTC. Translating it yields CASSLASGVPFHEQYF.

The rearrangement uses TRBV3-1 (or the pseudogene TRBV3-2) and TRBJ2-7; D is possibly TRBD1 (5 bases). The CDR3 is 17 residues long. V was pared by 0 bases and J by 6 bases, with 21 bases between. Germline values: CDR1 LGHDT, CDR2 YNNKEL (reference sequence). CDR3 region: CASSQDGALPGFAEQYF. The CDR3 bases are TGTGCCAGCAGCCAAGATGGGGCCCTTCCCGGGTTTGCCGAGCAGTACTTC.

The V and J genes are TRBV4-1 and TRBJ2-3; tentative D call: TRBD2 (6 bases). V lost 1 base, J lost 2 bases, and 13 bases lay in between. The CDR3 is 16 amino acids. The germline V gene has CDR1 MGHRA and CDR2 YSYEKL. CDR3 DNA sequence: TGCGCCAGCAGCCAAGTCCTATCGGGACTCACAGATACGCAGTATTTT. It translates to CASSQVLSGLTDTQYF.

The chain carries TRBV14 and TRBJ2-7; unclear D gene. Between the trimmed V and J ends, which lost 3 bases and 3 bases, there was a span of 9 bases. The CDR3 spans 13 residues. CDR1 is SGHDN, CDR2 FVKESK, per germline. In nucleotides, the CDR3 is TGTGCCAGCAGCCAGGGGTGGGGCTACGAGCAGTACGTC. Protein product: CASSQGWGYEQYV.

The chain has TRBV7-3 and TRBJ2-3; D uncertain. Between the trimmed V and J ends, which lost 5 bases and 5 bases, there was a span of 5 bases. Germline V gene lookup returns CDR1 SGHTA and CDR2 FQGTGA. The CDR3 covers 11 residues. The CDR3 protein is CASSQLDTQYF. In nucleotides, the CDR3 is TGTGCCAGCAGCCAATTAGATACGCAGTATTTT.

V gene TRBV30 combines with J gene TRBJ2-7, with 7 bases that match TRBD1. Germline V gene sequence: CDR1 GTSNPN, CDR2 SVGIG (reference sequence). The CDR3 extends over 16 amino acids. V shed 0 bases, J shed 3 bases, and the junction held 11 bases outside the gene matches. CDR3 sequence: CAWSVLSGQGVYEQYF. The CDR3 DNA reads TGTGCCTGGAGTGTACTTTCGGGTCAGGGGGTCTACGAGCAGTACTTC.

The chain is built from TRBV2 and TRBJ1-1; D not certain. Looked up from germline, CDR1 is SNHLY and CDR2 is FYNNEI. CDR3 length: 15 residues. V dropped 5 bases and J dropped 0 bases, with 13 bases sitting between them. This CDR3 reads CASSPGLGLNTEAFF. The CDR3 DNA sequence: TGTGCCAGCAGTCCCGGGTTAGGCTTGAACACTGAAGCTTTCTTT.

The rearrangement links TRBV27 to TRBJ1-2; TRBD1 matches at 10 bases. This CDR3 has 14 amino acids. Germline CDR1 is MNHEY and CDR2 is SMNVEV (reference sequence). Trimming removed 6 bases from V and 6 bases from J; junction bases left unmatched: 7. The CDR3 DNA reads as TGTGCCAGCAGCCGAATAGGACAGGGGGATGGCTACACCTTC. Protein product: CASSRIGQGDGYTF.

The chain combines TRBV10-3 with TRBJ2-7, with 15 bases identical to TRBD2. CDR3 length equals 17 residues. J lost 2 bases, V lost 6 bases, and 8 bases had no gene match. The germline V gene has CDR1 ENHRY and CDR2 SYGVKD. The CDR3 bases are TGTGCCATCAGCGGAGCAGGACTAGCGGGGGGGGCCTACGAGCAGTACTTC. It translates to CAISGAGLAGGAYEQYF.

The chain has TRBV12-2 and TRBJ1-2; the table assigns TRBD1, which was not confirmed against the DNA. TRBV12-2 is a pseudogene locus. The CDR3 has 14 residues. This chain's CDR3 is CASRLEQAQGGYTF. CDR3 DNA: TGTGCAAGTCGCTTAGAACAGGCCCAGGGCGGCTACACCTTC.

J is TRBJ2-1 and V is TRBV11-2, with D unclear. The CDR3 covers 19 residues. The V end was cut by 4 bases, the J end by 4 bases, with 26 bases between. CDR1 and CDR2 (germline): SGHAT, FQNNGV. Here the CDR3 DNA reads TGTGCCAGCAGCTCGTATGCGCAGAGAGATAAAACCAAGTACAATGAGCAGTTCTTC. Translated: CASSSYAQRDKTKYNEQFF.

The chain carries TRBV14 and TRBJ1-6; 7 bases line up with TRBD1. V trimming: 9 bases; J trimming: 8 bases; junction bases outside the gene matches: 7. Germline CDR1 is SGHDN and CDR2 is FVKESK. This CDR3 comprises 13 residues. As DNA, the CDR3 is TGTGCCAGTTCGACAGGGATCTATTCACCCCTCCACTTT. It yields the protein CASSTGIYSPLHF.

The V and J genes are TRBV30 and TRBJ2-5, with D maybe TRBD2 (5 bases). Looked up from germline, CDR1 is GTSNPN and CDR2 is SVGIG (reference sequence). The CDR3 contains 13 residues. V was clipped by 1 base and J by 7 bases, with 13 bases between them. The CDR3 sequence: CAWSGTGIRTQYF. In DNA form, the CDR3 reads TGTGCCTGGAGTGGGACGGGAATAAGGACCCAGTACTTC. The full variable domain, its missing parts supplied by reference TRBV30 and TRBJ2-5, is SQTIHQWPATLVQPVGSPLSLECTVEGTSNPNLYWYRQAAGRGLQLLFYSVGIGQISSEVPQNLSASRPQDRQFILSSKKLLLSDSGFYLCAWSGTGIRTQYFGPGTRLLVL.

The chain recombines TRBV13 with TRBJ2-1; D unclear. CDR1 PRHDT and CDR2 FYEKMQ come from the germline V gene (reference sequence). The germline V and J ends were trimmed by 1 base and 6 bases, with 7 bases remaining between them. CDR3 length equals 13 residues. This CDR3 reads CASSLVSSNEQFF. CDR3 nucleotides: TGTGCCAGCAGCTTAGTAAGTAGCAATGAGCAGTTCTTC.

The V call is TRBV7-2, the J call TRBJ2-1, with D perhaps given as TRBD1 or TRBD2 (6 bases each). CDR1 SGHTA and CDR2 FQGNSA come from the germline V gene. The CDR3 runs to 14 residues. V gave up 2 bases and J gave up 6 bases, with 11 bases separating them. The CDR3 nucleotides are TGTGCCAGCAGCTTAAGCAGGGGAGGCAATGAGCAGTTCTTC. Translating gives CASSLSRGGNEQFF.

This sequence joins TRBV28 and TRBJ2-1; D call uncertain. The V and J ends lost 4 bases and 9 bases respectively, with 16 bases between them. Germline CDR1 reads MDHEN; CDR2 reads SYDVKM. The CDR3 has 14 amino acids. In DNA, the CDR3 is TGTGCCAGCAGTTCCCTAATATTCGGAGCTGAGCAGTTCTTC. It specifies CASSSLIFGAEQFF.

The rearrangement links TRBV15 to TRBJ2-3, with D perhaps assigned TRBD1 or TRBD2 (5 bases each). The CDR3 covers 17 residues. Trimming shortened V by 2 bases and J by 5 bases, and 20 bases separated the two germline ends. Germline V gene data show CDR1 as LNHNV and CDR2 as YYDKDF (reference sequence). This chain's CDR3 is CATSRTPGRGAEDTQYF. In DNA form, the CDR3 reads TGTGCCACCAGCAGAACCCCAGGTCGAGGGGCTGAAGATACGCAGTATTTT.